This T cell receptor beta chain was documented in a study of shared clonotypes between healthy human individuals. Study-level points and caveats: Donor clonotype sharing was expected to depend on sequencing depth.

Profiling relied on immunoSEQ multiplex PCR, and the TCRdb table lists in-frame clones only, not all of them. The sample shows about 510,000 clones, 79% of them seen only once. The CDR3 is 14 amino acids. Unmatched junction bases numbered 9, after V lost 7 bases and J lost 5 bases. Looked up from germline, CDR1 is MDHEN and CDR2 is SYDVKM. As regards this clone: Its antigen is unknown.

The receptor comes from a woman between 40 and 50 years old in good health. Some clones in this sample may be carry-over from other donors' samples. The material sequenced was PBMCs. The rearrangement uses TRBV28 and TRBJ1-2; 8 nucleotides align to TRBD1. The DNA for the CDR3 is TGTGCCAGCAAGCTAGGACAGGGTCCTTATGGCTACACCTTC. It codes for CASKLGQGPYGYTF.